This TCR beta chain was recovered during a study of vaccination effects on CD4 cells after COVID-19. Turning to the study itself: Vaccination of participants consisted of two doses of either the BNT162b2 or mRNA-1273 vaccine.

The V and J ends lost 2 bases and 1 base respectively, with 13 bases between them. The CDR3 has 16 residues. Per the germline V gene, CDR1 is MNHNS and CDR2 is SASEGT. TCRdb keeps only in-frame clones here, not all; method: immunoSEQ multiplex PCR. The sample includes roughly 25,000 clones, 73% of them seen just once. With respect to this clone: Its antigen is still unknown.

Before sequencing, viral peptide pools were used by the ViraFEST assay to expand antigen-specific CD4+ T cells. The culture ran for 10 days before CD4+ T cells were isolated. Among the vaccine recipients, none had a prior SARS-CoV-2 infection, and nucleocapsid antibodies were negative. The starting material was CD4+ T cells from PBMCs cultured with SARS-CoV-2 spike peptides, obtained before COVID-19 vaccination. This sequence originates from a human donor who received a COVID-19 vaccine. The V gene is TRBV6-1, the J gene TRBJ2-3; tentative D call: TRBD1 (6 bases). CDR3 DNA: TGTGCCAGCAGTGAAATAGTGGGGGCACGCACAGATACGCAGTATTTT. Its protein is CASSEIVGARTDTQYF.